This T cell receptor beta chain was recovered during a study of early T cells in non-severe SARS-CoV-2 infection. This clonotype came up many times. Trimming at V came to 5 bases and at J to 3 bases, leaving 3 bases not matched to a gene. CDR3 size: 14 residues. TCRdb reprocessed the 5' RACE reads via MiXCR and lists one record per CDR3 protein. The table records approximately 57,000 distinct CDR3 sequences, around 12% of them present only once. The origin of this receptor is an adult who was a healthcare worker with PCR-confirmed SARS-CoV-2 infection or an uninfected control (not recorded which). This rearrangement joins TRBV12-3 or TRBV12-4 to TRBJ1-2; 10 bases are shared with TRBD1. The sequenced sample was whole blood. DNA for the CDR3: TGTGCCAGCAGTCGACAGGGGGCGTACTATGGCTACACCTTC. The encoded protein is CASSRQGAYYGYTF.